These 27 T cell receptor beta chains were all obtained from the same sample, sequenced in a study of shared clonotypes between healthy human individuals. Sequencing used immunoSEQ multiplex PCR; TCRdb keeps in-frame clones, though not all of them. The sample lists approximately 700,000 clones, around 73% occurring once. The sample consisted of memory CD4+ T cells sorted from blood. Subset given: CD45RA-negative fraction. All receptors come from a woman in her twenties or thirties in good health.

The V and J genes are TRBV2 and TRBJ2-3; D possibly corresponds to TRBD2 (7 bases). Per germline, CDR1 SNHLY and CDR2 FYNNEI. The CDR3 length is 15 residues. V dropped 4 bases and J dropped 4 bases, with 15 bases sitting between them. The CDR3 region is CASSGRGGESDTQYF. The CDR3 region has the DNA TGTGCCAGCAGTGGTAGGGGGGGTGAGTCAGATACGCAGTATTTT.

This clone was seen many times. The chain employs TRBV19 and TRBJ1-4; perhaps TRBD1 as D (5 bases). The CDR3 totals 13 residues. Per germline, CDR1 LNHDA and CDR2 SQIVND (reference sequence). The ends were cut back, 6 bases at V and 6 bases at J, with 11 bases in the middle. DNA of the CDR3: TGTGCCAGTAGGCCCGGACACGATGAAAAACTGTTTTTT. Translating it yields CASRPGHDEKLFF.

The chain recombines TRBV7-9 with TRBJ2-1; 8 bases fit TRBD2. The length of the CDR3 is 14 residues. The trim removed 8 bases at V and 6 bases at J, leaving 9 bases unmatched. Germline V gene sequence: CDR1 SEHNR, CDR2 FQNEAQ (reference sequence). CDR3 region: CASRSGSRGNEQFF. The CDR3 region has the DNA TGTGCCAGCCGAAGCGGGAGTCGGGGCAATGAGCAGTTCTTC. The variable domain in full, completed from reference TRBV7-9 and TRBJ2-1, reads DTGVSQNPRHKITKRGQNVTFRCDPISEHNRLYWYRQTLGQGPEFLTYFQNEAQLEKSRLLSDRFSAERPKGSFSTLEIQRTEQGDSAMYLCASRSGSRGNEQFFGPGTRLTVL.

V usage is TRBV6-5 and J usage is TRBJ2-7; D not resolved. Germline V gives CDR1 MNHEY, CDR2 SVGAGI. V was clipped by 0 bases and J by 3 bases, with 9 bases between them. The CDR3 extends over 14 amino acids. DNA of the CDR3: TGTGCCAGCAGTTACTCGGGTCTGATCTACGAGCAGTACTTC. It is translated as CASSYSGLIYEQYF.

The CDR3 spells CASSLDRGPPYEQYF. CDR3 sequence (DNA): TGTGCCAGCAGTCTAGACAGGGGTCCACCCTACGAGCAGTACTTC. The chain combines TRBV6-5 with TRBJ2-7; 8 positions match TRBD1. CDR1 MNHEY and CDR2 SVGAGI come from the germline V gene. This CDR3 spans 15 amino acids. Trimming cost V 5 bases and J 2 bases; bases outside gene matches: 8.

The V gene is TRBV6-5, the J gene TRBJ2-5; 7 nucleotides align to TRBD1. The V gene's germline CDR1 is MNHEY and CDR2 SVGAGI. CDR3 length equals 14 residues. V shed 0 bases and J 2 bases; nucleotides not matched to a gene: 0. Here the CDR3 reads CASSYSTGQETQYF. The CDR3 bases are TGTGCCAGCAGTTACTCGACAGGGCAAGAGACCCAGTACTTC.

The chain uses TRBV2 and TRBJ2-5, with unresolved D. Germline CDR1 is SNHLY and CDR2 is FYNNEI. The CDR3 sequence is 12 residues long. Trimming stripped 6 bases from V and 7 bases from J, with 12 bases between. This chain's CDR3 is CASSSSVLTQYF. CDR3 DNA sequence: TGTGCCAGCAGCTCCTCTGTTCTGACCCAGTACTTC.

The chain uses TRBV28 and TRBJ1-2; tentative D call: TRBD1 (5 bases). The V gene's germline CDR1 is MDHEN and CDR2 SYDVKM. The CDR3 is 15 amino acids. Trimming pared 5 bases from V and 6 bases from J, leaving 19 bases between. CDR3 region: CASSPLPGGGNGYTF. The CDR3 DNA follows: TGTGCCAGCAGTCCTCTCCCGGGGGGGGGAAATGGCTACACCTTC.

The chain is built from TRBV19 and TRBJ2-3; D unclear. The CDR3 extends over 17 amino acids. Germline CDR1 and CDR2: LNHDA and SQIVND (reference sequence). Between the trimmed V and J ends, which lost 4 bases and 2 bases, there was a span of 19 bases. CDR3 nucleotides: TGTGCCAGTAGTAATTTGCTCCGCAGGCTAAACACAGATACGCAGTATTTT. It specifies CASSNLLRRLNTDTQYF.

This clone was counted a single time. V usage is TRBV10-2 and J usage is TRBJ1-5; 9 bases fit TRBD1. The CDR3 extends over 15 amino acids. CDR1 and CDR2 from the germline V gene are WSHSY and SAAADI. With V trimmed by 4 bases and J by 7 bases, 8 bases remained unmatched. The CDR3 region is CASSGGQGLIQPQHF. In nucleotides, the CDR3 is TGCGCCAGCAGTGGGGGACAGGGCTTGATACAGCCCCAGCATTTT.

This clone has more than one count but fewer than ten. Other DNA variants within this sample encode the same CDR3. The chain couples TRBV7-9 to TRBJ2-3, with 8 nucleotides matching TRBD1. V lost 5 bases to trimming and J lost 2 bases; unmatched junction nucleotides: 6. Germline V gene sequence: CDR1 SEHNR, CDR2 FQNEAQ (reference sequence). The CDR3 loop spans 15 amino acids. CDR3 amino acids: CASSLRGQDTDTQYF. The DNA for the CDR3 is TGTGCCAGCAGCCTGAGGGGACAGGACACAGATACGCAGTATTTT.

J is TRBJ1-4 and V is TRBV19; possible D gene TRBD1, 5 bases. Germline V gene sequence: CDR1 LNHDA, CDR2 SQIVND (reference sequence). The germline V and J ends were trimmed by 2 bases and 8 bases, with 18 bases remaining between them. There are 16 residues in the CDR3. The CDR3 sequence is CASSIYGGGEGEKLFF. The CDR3 DNA reads as TGTGCCAGTAGTATATATGGTGGGGGAGAGGGCGAAAAACTGTTTTTT.

Only a few counts were recorded for this clone. The sample has other DNA sequences that encode this CDR3 too. This chain connects TRBV7-8 to TRBJ1-5; D is possibly TRBD1 (5 bases). The CDR3 contains 13 residues. Trimming shortened V by 4 bases and J by 7 bases, and 11 bases separated the two germline ends. CDR1 SGHVS and CDR2 FQNEAQ come from the germline V gene. The CDR3 region is CASSSQRDQPQHF. In DNA form, the CDR3 reads TGTGCCAGCAGCTCTCAAAGGGACCAGCCCCAGCATTTT.

The V and J genes are TRBV25-1 and TRBJ1-4; D uncertain. Per the germline V gene, CDR1 is MGHDK and CDR2 is SYGVNS. The germline V and J ends were trimmed by 3 bases and 7 bases, with 15 bases remaining between them. This CDR3 spans 15 amino acids. CDR3 residues: CASSDSTGRTEKLFF. CDR3 nucleotides: TGTGCCAGCAGTGACTCCACGGGCAGGACTGAAAAACTGTTTTTT.

This clone was seen more than once but under ten times. V and J are TRBV6-5 and TRBJ1-1, with D perhaps TRBD1 (6 bases). V was cut by 0 bases and J by 5 bases, with 16 bases left in between. Germline assignment: CDR1 MNHEY and CDR2 SVGAGI. This CDR3 has 16 residues. CDR3 sequence reads: CASSYSDRNKKTEAFF. In DNA form, the CDR3 reads TGTGCCAGCAGTTACTCCGACAGGAATAAAAAGACTGAAGCTTTCTTT.

This chain links TRBV15 with TRBJ2-6, with 9 bases matching TRBD1. The germline CDR1 and CDR2 sequences are LNHNV and YYDKDF (reference sequence). With V trimmed by 5 bases and J by 1 base, 15 bases remained unmatched. The CDR3 runs 20 residues. CDR3 region: CATSPSVRGTGPSGANVLTF. The CDR3 region has the DNA TGTGCCACCAGCCCCTCGGTGAGGGGGACAGGGCCATCTGGGGCCAACGTCCTGACTTTC.

The rearrangement joins TRBV7-9 to TRBJ2-3; D possibly corresponds to TRBD2 (5 bases). V lost 5 bases and J 1 base, leaving 16 bases between the germline ends. Germline assignment: CDR1 SEHNR and CDR2 FQNEAQ (reference sequence). This CDR3 has 16 amino acids. CDR3 DNA sequence: TGTGCCAGCAGCCTAAGGGTCGGGGTTGGCACAGATACGCAGTATTTT. Translating it yields CASSLRVGVGTDTQYF.

V is TRBV7-6 and J is TRBJ1-5, with a possible D match to TRBD1 (5 bases). With 1 base removed from V and 0 bases from J, the gap between germline ends came to 16 bases. Germline lookup yields CDR1 SGHVS and CDR2 FNYEAQ. The CDR3 runs to 18 residues. The CDR3 DNA is TGTGCCAGCAGCTTAGTTCGGCAGGGACCCTATAGCAATCAGCCCCAGCATTTT. Encoded protein: CASSLVRQGPYSNQPQHF. The full variable domain, completed using reference TRBV7-6 and TRBJ1-5, is GAGVSQSPRYKVTKRGQDVALRCDPISGHVSLYWYRQALGQGPEFLTYFNYEAQQDKSGLPNDRFSAERPEGSISTLTIQRTEQRDSAMYRCASSLVRQGPYSNQPQHFGDGTRLSIL.

This clone turned up a few times. The chain links TRBV5-4 to TRBJ1-2; D not certain. Germline-derived CDR1 and CDR2 are SGHNT and YYREEE (reference sequence). The V end was cut by 0 bases, the J end by 3 bases, with 9 bases between. This CDR3 spans 14 amino acids. DNA for the CDR3: TGTGCCAGCAGCTTGGGGGCCACAGACTATGGCTACACCTTC. Translated, it gives CASSLGATDYGYTF.

In its sample, this clone was seen a few times. The V gene is TRBV29-1, the J gene TRBJ1-5; a possible D gene is TRBD1 (5 bases). The length of the CDR3 is 13 residues. Trimming left V 4 bases short and J 11 bases short, with 18 bases between. Germline values: CDR1 SQVTM, CDR2 ANQGSEA. The chain's CDR3 is CSVATGFMGAQHF. DNA of the CDR3: TGCAGCGTTGCCACAGGCTTTATGGGGGCCCAGCATTTT.

In DNA form, the CDR3 reads TGTGCCAGCAGTTCGGGTGGGAGCTCCTACGAGCAGTACTTC. It is translated as CASSSGGSSYEQYF. The V call is TRBV6-6, the J call TRBJ2-7; tentatively, D is TRBD2 (5 bases). The CDR3 consists of 14 residues. V shed 4 bases and J shed 0 bases, with 10 bases lying between them. Germline V gene lookup returns CDR1 MNHNY and CDR2 SVGAGI (reference sequence).

The V and J genes are TRBV6-1 and TRBJ1-5, with D hard to call. The CDR3 has 12 residues. V was shortened by 10 bases and J by 0 bases, with 7 bases between the two germline ends. CDR1 is MNHNS, CDR2 SASEGT, per germline. The DNA of the CDR3 is TGTGCCACCGGTGATAGCAATCAGCCCCAGCATTTT. This sequence encodes CATGDSNQPQHF.

This chain connects TRBV19 to TRBJ2-7; 12 nucleotides agree with TRBD2. The CDR3 sequence is 15 residues long. J lost 6 bases, V lost 4 bases, and 7 bases had no gene match. The germline CDR1 and CDR2 sequences are LNHDA and SQIVND (reference sequence). DNA of the CDR3: TGTGCCAGTAGTACTACTAGCGGGAGGATAAGCGAGCAGTACTTC. The encoded protein is CASSTTSGRISEQYF.

The gene calls are TRBV6-5 and TRBJ1-1; no clear D. In germline, CDR1 is MNHEY, CDR2 SVGAGI. This CDR3 comprises 15 residues. The ends were cut back, 4 bases at V and 4 bases at J, with 16 bases in the middle. The CDR3 here is CASSSTALGFTEAFF. In DNA form, the CDR3 reads TGTGCCAGCAGTTCTACCGCTCTAGGGTTCACTGAAGCTTTCTTT.

The rearrangement joins TRBV11-2 to TRBJ2-2; D is unclear. The ends were cut back, 1 base at V and 7 bases at J, with 7 bases in the middle. Germline CDR1 SGHAT, CDR2 FQNNGV. The CDR3 is 13 amino acids. The CDR3 here is CASSLVPVGELFF. The CDR3 DNA follows: TGTGCCAGCAGCTTAGTTCCGGTCGGGGAGCTGTTTTTT.

The chain joins TRBV7-9 to TRBJ2-7; D is perhaps TRBD1 (6 bases). The germline gives CDR1 SEHNR, CDR2 FQNEAQ (reference sequence). The CDR3 totals 16 residues. The V and J ends lost 2 bases and 7 bases respectively, with 21 bases between them. The CDR3 sequence is CASSLLGHRVSDEQYF. CDR3 DNA: TGTGCCAGCAGCTTATTGGGGCACAGGGTATCTGATGAGCAGTACTTC.

Worth noting for this clone: Other DNA variants within this sample encode the same CDR3. The chain joins TRBV28 to TRBJ2-2, with no clear D. The CDR3 is 12 amino acids. The V end lost 5 bases, the J end lost 2 bases, and 3 bases lay between the germline ends. Per the germline V gene, CDR1 is MDHEN and CDR2 is SYDVKM. The CDR3 protein is CASSPNTGELFF. The CDR3 DNA reads as TGTGCCAGCAGTCCAAACACCGGGGAGCTGTTTTTT.